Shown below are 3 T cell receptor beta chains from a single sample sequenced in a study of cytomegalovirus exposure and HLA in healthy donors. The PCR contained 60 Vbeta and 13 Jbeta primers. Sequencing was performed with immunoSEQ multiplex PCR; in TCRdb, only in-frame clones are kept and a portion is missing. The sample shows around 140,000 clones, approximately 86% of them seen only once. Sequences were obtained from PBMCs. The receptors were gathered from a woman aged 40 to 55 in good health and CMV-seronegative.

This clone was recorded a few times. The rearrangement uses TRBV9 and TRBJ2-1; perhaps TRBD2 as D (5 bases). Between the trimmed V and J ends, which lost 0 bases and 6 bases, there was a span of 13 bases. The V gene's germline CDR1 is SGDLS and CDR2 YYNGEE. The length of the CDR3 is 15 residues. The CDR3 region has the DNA TGTGCCAGCAGCGTAGAAGCGGTGGCGGGCAATGAGCAGTTCTTC. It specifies CASSVEAVAGNEQFF.

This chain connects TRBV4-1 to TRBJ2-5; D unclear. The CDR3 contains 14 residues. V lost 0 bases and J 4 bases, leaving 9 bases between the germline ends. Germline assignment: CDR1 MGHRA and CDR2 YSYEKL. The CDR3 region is CASSQDLARETQYF. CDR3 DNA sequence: TGCGCCAGCAGCCAAGATCTGGCCAGAGAGACCCAGTACTTC.

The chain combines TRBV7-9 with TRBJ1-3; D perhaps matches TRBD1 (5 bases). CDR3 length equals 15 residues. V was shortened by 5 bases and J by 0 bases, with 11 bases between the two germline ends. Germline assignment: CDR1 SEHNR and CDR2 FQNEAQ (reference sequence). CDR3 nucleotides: TGTGCCAGCAGCCATCGACAGTTCTCTGGAAACACCATATATTTT. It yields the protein CASSHRQFSGNTIYF.